One sample yielded the 4 T cell receptor beta chains listed below, sequenced in a study of cytomegalovirus exposure and HLA in healthy donors. Clones were sequenced by immunoSEQ multiplex PCR, and TCRdb holds only the in-frame ones, with some missing. The sample consists of 180,000 or so clones, 86% of them appearing once. Sequenced: PBMCs. The receptor source for this set is a man aged 25 to 40 in good health and CMV-seropositive.

The J gene is TRBJ2-1, the V gene TRBV13; TRBD2 matches at 8 bases. The CDR3 runs to 12 residues. With V trimmed by 1 base and J by 12 bases, 2 bases remained unmatched. CDR1 and CDR2 from the germline V gene are PRHDT and FYEKMQ (reference sequence). The DNA for the CDR3 is TGTGCCAGCAGCTTAGTCGCGGGGGGGCAGTTCTTC. As protein: CASSLVAGGQFF.

This chain joins TRBV7-3 and TRBJ2-7; no clear D gene. The germline V gene has CDR1 SGHTA and CDR2 FQGTGA. The CDR3 sequence is 15 residues long. V dropped 2 bases and J dropped 2 bases, with 13 bases sitting between them. The CDR3 region has the DNA TGTGCCAGCAGCTTATCTGGTGGGGATGCCTACGAGCAGTACTTC. This codes for CASSLSGGDAYEQYF.

This chain joins TRBV29-1 and TRBJ2-1, with 10 bases fitting TRBD1. In germline, CDR1 is SQVTM, CDR2 ANQGSEA. The CDR3 is 15 amino acids. V lost 3 bases and J lost 2; bases outside the gene matches: 4. CDR3 sequence: CSVDAGTGAYNEQFF. CDR3 bases: TGCAGCGTTGACGCCGGGACAGGGGCCTACAATGAGCAGTTCTTC.

The V gene is TRBV4-1, the J gene TRBJ1-4; D not resolved. The germline V and J ends were trimmed by 2 bases and 0 bases, with 7 bases remaining between them. There are 15 residues in the CDR3. CDR1 is MGHRA, CDR2 YSYEKL, per germline. CDR3 residues: CASSQLEATNEKLFF. CDR3 DNA: TGCGCCAGCAGCCAACTAGAGGCAACTAATGAAAAACTGTTTTTT.